Presented here are 18 T cell receptor beta chains from one specimen sequenced in a study of T cell responses to AZD1222 COVID-19 vaccine. Assay used: immunoSEQ multiplex PCR; TCRdb lists only in-frame clones, some missing. The sample holds tens of thousands of clones; roughly nine tenths are singletons and the top ten take roughly 7.6%. Specimen: peripheral blood, collected on day 0 of AZD1222 vaccination. These TCRs come from an adult in good health.

V is TRBV19 and J is TRBJ2-2, with 8 bases fitting TRBD2. The CDR3 is 14 amino acids. Germline trimming cut 6 bases from V and 5 bases from J; bases unmatched to any gene: 5. Germline V gene sequence: CDR1 LNHDA, CDR2 SQIVND (reference sequence). CDR3 sequence (DNA): TGTGCCAGTAGCGCCCCGGGGGGGACCGGGGAGCTGTTTTTT. This codes for CASSAPGGTGELFF.

The chain has TRBV29-1 and TRBJ2-7; 9 bases are a match to TRBD1. The CDR3 covers 14 residues. The germline gives CDR1 SQVTM, CDR2 ANQGSEA. V lost 2 bases to trimming and J lost 2 bases; unmatched junction nucleotides: 4. This CDR3 reads CSVEKGTGTYEQYF. CDR3 DNA: TGCAGCGTTGAAAAAGGGACAGGGACCTACGAGCAGTACTTC.

The genes are TRBV5-1 and TRBJ2-5; tentative D call: TRBD2 (5 bases). Looked up from germline, CDR1 is SGHRS and CDR2 is YFSETQ. Trimming left V 1 base short and J 4 bases short, with 11 bases between. The CDR3 loop spans 14 amino acids. The DNA for the CDR3 is TGCGCCAGCAGCTTGTTGCGAGGGTCAGAGACCCAGTACTTC. Its translation is CASSLLRGSETQYF.

This clone was counted a single time. The V gene is TRBV18, the J gene TRBJ1-4; no definite D call. The germline V gene has CDR1 KGHSH and CDR2 LQKENI. This CDR3 is built from 15 residues. Trimming removed 2 bases at V and 8 bases at J, with 15 bases between. The CDR3 sequence: CASSPTRGEGEKLFF. The CDR3 DNA reads as TGTGCCAGCTCACCAACGCGTGGTGAGGGAGAAAAACTGTTTTTT.

The CDR3 nucleotides are TGCGCCAGCAGTGAGTCACCAGGGGTAAACTCCTACGAGCAGTACTTC. Translated, it gives CASSESPGVNSYEQYF. The chain couples TRBV10-1 to TRBJ2-7; D perhaps matches TRBD1 (6 bases). V was trimmed by 0 bases and J by 0 bases, leaving 12 bases between them. Germline V gene sequence: CDR1 WNHNN, CDR2 SYGVQD (reference sequence). The CDR3 sequence is 16 residues long.

The genes are TRBV6-5 and TRBJ2-3, with 7 nucleotides matching TRBD2. The CDR3 is 15 residues long. Per germline, CDR1 MNHEY and CDR2 SVGAGI. The V segment lost 0 bases and the J segment 4 bases; nucleotides outside the gene matches: 4. Written as DNA, the CDR3 is TGTGCCAGCAGTTACTCCCGGGGAGGGGCAGATACGCAGTATTTT. This sequence encodes CASSYSRGGADTQYF.

The chain joins TRBV19 to TRBJ1-5, with D perhaps TRBD1 (5 bases). The CDR3 loop spans 16 amino acids. V was trimmed by 5 bases and J by 0 bases, leaving 14 bases between them. Germline V gene data show CDR1 as LNHDA and CDR2 as SQIVND (reference sequence). CDR3 DNA: TGTGCCAGTAGTCCCCGGGGGGGAAGTAGCAATCAGCCCCAGCATTTT. It encodes CASSPRGGSSNQPQHF.

This chain joins TRBV5-1 and TRBJ1-1; 9 bases are shared with TRBD1. V was pared by 2 bases and J by 2 bases, with 4 bases of the junction left unmatched. Germline V gene data show CDR1 as SGHRS and CDR2 as YFSETQ. This CDR3 spans 15 amino acids. This CDR3 is CASSLPQGANTEAFF. CDR3 in DNA: TGCGCCAGCAGCTTACCACAGGGGGCCAACACTGAAGCTTTCTTT.

The chain carries TRBV6-2 or TRBV6-3 and TRBJ2-7, with 8 bases identical to TRBD1. Trimming at V came to 0 bases and at J to 2 bases, leaving 3 bases not matched to a gene. This CDR3 is 15 amino acids long. Germline V gene lookup returns CDR1 MNHEY and CDR2 SVGEGT. CDR3 sequence reads: CASSYSGDRTYEQYF. As DNA, the CDR3 is TGTGCCAGCAGTTACTCGGGGGACAGGACCTACGAGCAGTACTTC.

The chain couples TRBV19 to TRBJ2-2; D is perhaps TRBD1 (5 bases). CDR1 and CDR2 from the germline V gene are LNHDA and SQIVND (reference sequence). The CDR3 consists of 15 residues. The germline V and J ends were trimmed by 4 bases and 4 bases, with 13 bases remaining between them. In DNA, the CDR3 is TGTGCCAGTAGTAACCAGGGTGGTTTCACCGGGGAGCTGTTTTTT. This gives the protein CASSNQGGFTGELFF.

The rearrangement uses TRBV27 and TRBJ1-6; 10 bases line up with TRBD1. The CDR3 loop spans 15 amino acids. V trimming: 3 bases; J trimming: 10 bases; junction bases outside the gene matches: 6. Germline V gene lookup returns CDR1 MNHEY and CDR2 SMNVEV (reference sequence). The CDR3 is CASSFRTGGGSPLHF. The CDR3 DNA reads as TGTGCCAGCAGTTTCCGGACAGGGGGGGGATCACCCCTCCACTTT.

The chain joins TRBV28 to TRBJ2-7; no clear D. Trimming shortened V by 2 bases and J by 2 bases, and 4 bases separated the two germline ends. The length of the CDR3 is 12 residues. The germline gives CDR1 MDHEN, CDR2 SYDVKM. In nucleotides, the CDR3 is TGTGCCAGCAGTTTAGGTACCTACGAGCAGTACTTC. Amino acid sequence: CASSLGTYEQYF. Supplemented by reference TRBV28 and TRBJ2-7, the full variable domain reads DVKVTQSSRYLVKRTGEKVFLECVQDMDHENMFWYRQDPGLGLRLIYFSYDVKMKEKGDIPEGYSVSREKKERFSLILESASTNQTSMYLCASSLGTYEQYFGPGTRLTVT.

This chain connects TRBV21-1 to TRBJ2-7; the table's D call TRBD1 went unverified against the DNA. TRBV21-1 is listed as a pseudogene. CDR3 size: 17 residues. CDR3 sequence reads: CARRRARRQGDTYEQYF. CDR3 nucleotide sequence: TGTGCCAGGAGACGGGCTAGGCGGCAGGGGGATACCTACGAGCAGTACTTC.

This sequence joins TRBV6-2 or TRBV6-3 and TRBJ1-1; no reliable D call. The germline gives CDR1 MNHEY, CDR2 SVGEGT. V was clipped by 4 bases and J by 2 bases, with 5 bases between them. This CDR3 contains 12 residues. CDR3 in amino acids: CASSWGNTEAFF. CDR3 nucleotide sequence: TGTGCCAGCAGTTGGGGAAACACTGAAGCTTTCTTT.

V gene TRBV5-1 combines with J gene TRBJ1-4; D is undetermined. Germline CDR1 and CDR2: SGHRS and YFSETQ. The CDR3 covers 16 residues. Trimming stripped 4 bases from V and 0 bases from J, with 13 bases between. CDR3: CASSPRAQATNEKLFF. The CDR3 DNA follows: TGCGCCAGCAGCCCCCGTGCGCAGGCAACTAATGAAAAACTGTTTTTT.

The CDR3 DNA follows: TGTGCCAGCACCCGGACCAACACTGAAGCTTTCTTT. It encodes CASTRTNTEAFF. The chain uses TRBV7-2 and TRBJ1-1; the D is unclear. Germline assignment: CDR1 SGHTA and CDR2 FQGNSA. With 7 bases removed from V and 2 bases from J, the gap between germline ends came to 8 bases. This CDR3 spans 12 amino acids.

This clone has a handful of counts. This chain connects TRBV29-1 to TRBJ2-7; D unresolved. Germline CDR1 SQVTM, CDR2 ANQGSEA. Trimming stripped 6 bases from V and 5 bases from J, with 8 bases between. The CDR3 totals 10 residues. The CDR3 nucleotides read TGCAGCGTAAGGGCGAACGAGCAGTACTTC. It specifies CSVRANEQYF.

The chain couples TRBV9 to TRBJ2-7; D is possibly TRBD2 (5 bases). Trimming removed 2 bases from V and 4 bases from J, with 10 bases in between. The CDR3 covers 13 residues. Germline V CDR1 and CDR2: SGDLS, YYNGEE. The CDR3 protein is CASSVPGGYEQYF. The CDR3 DNA reads as TGTGCCAGCAGCGTGCCAGGCGGGTACGAGCAGTACTTC.